A single sample is the source of the 20 T cell receptor beta chains below, sequenced in a study of blood T cell repertoires in COVID-19. Using immunoSEQ multiplex PCR, the repertoire was profiled, and TCRdb retains in-frame clones only, with some absent. The table records fewer than 200,000 clones, approximately 87% of them present only once. Specimen: PBMCs or T cells enriched from blood (not recorded which). The receptors shown here come from a woman in her fifties or sixties who had recovered from COVID-19.

V and J are TRBV15 and TRBJ1-2; D is uncertain. Germline V gene lookup returns CDR1 LNHNV and CDR2 YYDKDF (reference sequence). Trimming took off 0 bases at V and 7 bases at J, with 6 bases between the two ends. This CDR3 is built from 12 residues. The CDR3 loop reads CATSRDAGGYTF. In nucleotides, the CDR3 is TGTGCCACCAGCAGAGATGCGGGTGGCTACACCTTC.

V is TRBV18 and J is TRBJ1-6; D remains unclear. The V end lost 3 bases, the J end lost 5 bases, and 17 bases lay between the germline ends. CDR1 and CDR2 from the germline V gene are KGHSH and LQKENI. This CDR3 spans 17 amino acids. CDR3 protein: CASSPTVRRDDNSPLHF. The CDR3 nucleotides are TGTGCCAGCTCACCCACAGTTAGGAGGGATGATAATTCACCCCTCCACTTT.

The chain carries TRBV2 and TRBJ2-7; D gene unclear. Germline V gene data show CDR1 as SNHLY and CDR2 as FYNNEI. V lost 3 bases, J lost 5 bases, and 5 bases lay in between. The CDR3 is 11 amino acids. For the CDR3, the DNA is TGTGCCAGCAGTGACACGGACGAGCAGTACGTC. As protein: CASSDTDEQYV.

In its sample, this clone was seen a few times. This sequence joins TRBV4-3 and TRBJ2-1; 7 bases fit TRBD2. This CDR3 is 17 amino acids long. With 1 base clipped from V and 8 bases from J, the junction kept 14 bases outside the gene matches. The germline CDR1 and CDR2 sequences are LGHNA and YSLEER. The CDR3 reads CASSQGGEAGLYYEQFF. CDR3 bases: TGCGCCAGCAGCCAAGGAGGAGAAGCGGGATTGTACTATGAGCAGTTCTTC.

J is TRBJ1-3 and V is TRBV6-5, with D possibly TRBD1 on 5 matching bases. Per the germline V gene, CDR1 is MNHEY and CDR2 is SVGAGI. Deletions cut 6 bases from V and 9 bases from J, with 18 bases between. The CDR3 is 14 residues long. CDR3 sequence (DNA): TGTGCCAGCAGGGAGCGGGGCCGAGGAGCCACCATATATTTT. Translated: CASRERGRGATIYF.

V is TRBV7-9 and J is TRBJ1-1; TRBD1 agrees at 11 bases. The CDR3 runs to 16 residues. The junction had 9 bases not matched to a gene; V was cut back by 4 bases and J by 5 bases. Germline CDR1 reads SEHNR; CDR2 reads FQNEAQ (reference sequence). The CDR3: CASSSPGQGVGTEAFF. CDR3 nucleotide sequence: TGTGCCAGCAGCTCACCGGGACAGGGGGTTGGGACTGAAGCTTTCTTT.

The chain couples TRBV3-1 (or the pseudogene TRBV3-2) to TRBJ1-2, with TRBD1 matching 8 bases. Trimming at V came to 0 bases and at J to 7 bases, leaving 10 bases not matched to a gene. CDR1 is LGHDT and CDR2 is YNNKEL in the germline V gene (reference sequence). This CDR3 comprises 16 residues. The DNA for the CDR3 is TGTGCCAGCAGCCAAGATCGCGGCAGGGGGCATGGTGGCTACACCTTC. Amino acid sequence: CASSQDRGRGHGGYTF.

This clone was picked up a small number of times. The chain joins TRBV28 to TRBJ2-5, with TRBD1 as a possible D gene (6 bases). Trimming removed 6 bases at V and 2 bases at J, with 10 bases between. CDR1 is MDHEN and CDR2 is SYDVKM in the germline V gene. CDR3 length equals 13 residues. The DNA of the CDR3 is TGTGCCAGCAGCAACGGACAGCAAGAGACCCAGTACTTC. Translation gives CASSNGQQETQYF.

V is TRBV6-1 and J is TRBJ1-5; D is unresolved. The CDR3 length is 14 residues. CDR1 is MNHNS, CDR2 SASEGT, per germline. With 3 bases removed from V and 4 bases from J, the gap between germline ends came to 10 bases. The CDR3 bases are TGTGCCAGCAGTGATAGTTTTGGTAATCAGCCCCAGCATTTT. This encodes CASSDSFGNQPQHF.

This clone was found once. The V gene is TRBV2, the J gene TRBJ1-2; D is undetermined. CDR1 is SNHLY and CDR2 is FYNNEI in the germline V gene. The ends were cut back, 3 bases at V and 10 bases at J, with 18 bases in the middle. This CDR3 region has 14 residues. CDR3 nucleotide sequence: TGTGCCAGCAGTGATCGTAACGGGGAGGTTCACTACACCTTC. Its translation is CASSDRNGEVHYTF.

The rearrangement links TRBV3-1 (or the pseudogene TRBV3-2) to TRBJ2-1, with 14 nucleotides matching TRBD2. V was pared by 4 bases and J by 5 bases, with 1 base of the junction left unmatched. The CDR3 extends over 15 amino acids. Germline CDR1 LGHDT, CDR2 YNNKEL (reference sequence). CDR3 region: CASSRTSGGNNEQFF. The DNA of the CDR3 is TGTGCCAGCAGCCGGACTAGCGGGGGGAACAATGAGCAGTTCTTC.

In DNA form, the CDR3 reads TGTGCCAGTAGTATAGTGTCCAACGCCGGGACAGATTACTATGGCTACACCTTC. It translates to CASSIVSNAGTDYYGYTF. This rearrangement joins TRBV19 to TRBJ1-2; 7 bases fit TRBD1. The V gene end was trimmed by 1 base and the J gene end by 3 bases; junction bases not matched to a gene: 14. Germline V gives CDR1 LNHDA, CDR2 SQIVND (reference sequence). The CDR3 totals 18 residues. Looking up the rest from reference TRBV19 and TRBJ1-2 gives the full variable domain: DGGITQSPKYLFRKEGQNVTLSCEQNLNHDAMYWYRQDPGQGLRLIYYSQIVNDFQKGDIAEGYSVSREKKESFPLTVTSAQKNPTAFYLCASSIVSNAGTDYYGYTFGSGTRLTVV.

Only a few counts were recorded for this clone. J is TRBJ1-5 and V is TRBV5-1; no definite D call. Trimming left V 0 bases short and J 7 bases short, with 11 bases between. The CDR3 loop spans 14 amino acids. Germline V gene sequence: CDR1 SGHRS, CDR2 YFSETQ. CDR3 protein: CASSLDGVGQPQHF. The CDR3, as DNA: TGCGCCAGCAGCTTGGACGGGGTGGGGCAGCCCCAGCATTTT. Looking up the rest from reference TRBV5-1 and TRBJ1-5 gives the full variable domain: KAGVTQTPRYLIKTRGQQVTLSCSPISGHRSVSWYQQTPGQGLQFLFEYFSETQRNKGNFPGRFSGRQFSNSRSEMNVSTLELGDSALYLCASSLDGVGQPQHFGDGTRLSIL.

The chain joins TRBV19 to TRBJ2-1, with TRBD2 matching 16 bases. The CDR3 covers 17 residues. Germline V CDR1 and CDR2: LNHDA, SQIVND (reference sequence). V lost 6 bases, J lost 7 bases, and 9 bases stayed unmatched. For the CDR3, the DNA is TGTGCCAGTAGCCCAGGGACTAGCGGGGGGGCGAGGAATGAGCAGTTCTTC. Translated, it gives CASSPGTSGGARNEQFF.

This clone appeared a few times. The V and J genes are TRBV7-2 and TRBJ1-3; 7 bases map to TRBD1. With 5 bases clipped from V and 3 bases from J, the junction kept 4 bases outside the gene matches. There are 14 residues in the CDR3. Germline V gives CDR1 SGHTA, CDR2 FQGNSA. For the CDR3, the DNA is TGTGCCAGCAGCCCAGGACAGGATGGAAACACCATATATTTT. This translates into CASSPGQDGNTIYF.

V usage is TRBV28 and J usage is TRBJ1-5, with TRBD1 identical over 7 bases. This CDR3 comprises 15 residues. CDR1 and CDR2 (germline): MDHEN, SYDVKM. The V segment lost 6 bases and the J segment 1 base; nucleotides outside the gene matches: 6. CDR3 nucleotide sequence: TGTGCCAGCAGAGCGACAGGGACGAGCAATCAGCCCCAGCATTTT. This sequence encodes CASRATGTSNQPQHF.

V usage is TRBV7-7 and J usage is TRBJ2-3; tentative D call: TRBD2 (6 bases). CDR3 size: 13 residues. The V end lost 5 bases, the J end lost 5 bases, and 11 bases lay between the germline ends. Germline CDR1 is SSHAT and CDR2 is FNYEAQ (reference sequence). In DNA, the CDR3 is TGTGCCAGCAGCCCGGGGGTTGGAGATACGCAGTATTTT. Protein sequence: CASSPGVGDTQYF.

A few counts support this clone. This chain connects TRBV19 to TRBJ2-3; the D gene is possibly TRBD1 (6 bases). The germline CDR1 and CDR2 sequences are LNHDA and SQIVND (reference sequence). With 4 bases removed from V and 5 bases from J, the gap between germline ends came to 13 bases. The CDR3 runs 14 residues. This CDR3 reads CASSSGQFVDTQYF. The CDR3 DNA is TGTGCCAGTAGTAGCGGACAGTTTGTAGATACGCAGTATTTT.

The chain links TRBV10-2 to TRBJ1-6; TRBD1 matches 7 bases. CDR3 length: 14 amino acids. The V segment lost 8 bases and the J segment 7 bases; nucleotides outside the gene matches: 8. Germline CDR1 WSHSY, CDR2 SAAADI. CDR3 sequence: CASAAGTANSPLHF. DNA of the CDR3: TGCGCCAGCGCAGCCGGGACAGCAAATTCACCCCTCCACTTT.

This clone was observed once. Mismatch with germline at one junction end may stem from a read error. V and J are TRBV19 and TRBJ2-6, with D perhaps TRBD1 (6 bases). Germline-derived CDR1 and CDR2 are LNHDA and SQIVND (reference sequence). This CDR3 spans 15 amino acids. The CDR3 DNA sequence: TGTGCTAGTACAAAACAGGGCTCTGGGGCCAACGTCCTGACTTTC. Residues: CASTKQGSGANVLTF. Combining the CDR3 with reference TRBV19 and TRBJ2-6 gives the whole variable domain DGGITQSPKYLFRKEGQNVTLSCEQNLNHDAMYWYRQDPGQGLRLIYYSQIVNDFQKGDIAEGYSVSREKKESFPLTVTSAQKNPTAFYLCASTKQGSGANVLTFGAGSRLTVL.